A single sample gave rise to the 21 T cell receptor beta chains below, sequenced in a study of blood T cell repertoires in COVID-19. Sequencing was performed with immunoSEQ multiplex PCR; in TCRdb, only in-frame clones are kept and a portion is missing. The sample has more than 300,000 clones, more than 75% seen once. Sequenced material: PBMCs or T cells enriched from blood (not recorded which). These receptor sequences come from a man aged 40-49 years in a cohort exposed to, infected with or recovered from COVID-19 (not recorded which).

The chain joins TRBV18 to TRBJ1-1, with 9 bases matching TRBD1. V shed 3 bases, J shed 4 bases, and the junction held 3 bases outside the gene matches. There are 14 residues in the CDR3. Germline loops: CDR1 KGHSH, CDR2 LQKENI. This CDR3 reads CASSPGQGSTEAFF. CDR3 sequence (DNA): TGTGCCAGCTCACCGGGACAGGGAAGCACTGAAGCTTTCTTT.

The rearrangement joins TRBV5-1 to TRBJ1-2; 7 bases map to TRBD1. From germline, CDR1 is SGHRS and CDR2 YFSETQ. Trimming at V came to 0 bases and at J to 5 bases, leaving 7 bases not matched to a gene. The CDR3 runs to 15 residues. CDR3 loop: CASSLAEGAVYGYTF. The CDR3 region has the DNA TGCGCCAGCAGCTTGGCGGAGGGGGCAGTTTATGGCTACACCTTC.

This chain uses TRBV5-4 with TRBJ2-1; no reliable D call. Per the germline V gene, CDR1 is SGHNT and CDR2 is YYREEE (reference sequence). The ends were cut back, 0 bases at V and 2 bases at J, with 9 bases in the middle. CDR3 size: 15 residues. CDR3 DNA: TGTGCCAGCAGCTTGGGAGGCCAAACCTACAATGAGCAGTTCTTC. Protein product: CASSLGGQTYNEQFF.

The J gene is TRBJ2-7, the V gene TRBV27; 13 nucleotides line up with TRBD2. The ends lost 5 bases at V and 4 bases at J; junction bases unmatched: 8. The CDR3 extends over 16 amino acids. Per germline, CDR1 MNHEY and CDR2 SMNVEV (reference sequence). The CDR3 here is CASSPAGTSGDYEQYF. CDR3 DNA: TGTGCCAGCAGTCCAGCCGGGACTAGCGGGGATTACGAGCAGTACTTC.

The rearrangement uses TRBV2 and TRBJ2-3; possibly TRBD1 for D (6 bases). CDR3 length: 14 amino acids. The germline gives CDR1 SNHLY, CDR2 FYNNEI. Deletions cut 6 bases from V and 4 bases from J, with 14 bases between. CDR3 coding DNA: TGTGCCAGCAGAAAAGACAGGAGATCAGATACGCAGTATTTT. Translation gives CASRKDRRSDTQYF.

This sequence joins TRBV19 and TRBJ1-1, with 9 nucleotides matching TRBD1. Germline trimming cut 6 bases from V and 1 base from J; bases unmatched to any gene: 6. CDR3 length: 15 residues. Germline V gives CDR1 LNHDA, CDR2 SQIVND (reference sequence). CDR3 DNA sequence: TGTGCCAGTAGACTTGGGACAGGGTGGAACACTGAAGCTTTCTTT. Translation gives CASRLGTGWNTEAFF.

CDR3 in amino acids: CASIPPGGAYNEQFF. The CDR3 DNA follows: TGTGCCAGCATCCCACCGGGAGGAGCCTACAATGAGCAGTTCTTC. The chain has TRBV28 and TRBJ2-1, with 7 bases lining up with TRBD2. V was clipped by 7 bases and J by 2 bases; unmatched bases: 8. Germline CDR1 reads MDHEN; CDR2 reads SYDVKM. This CDR3 contains 15 residues.

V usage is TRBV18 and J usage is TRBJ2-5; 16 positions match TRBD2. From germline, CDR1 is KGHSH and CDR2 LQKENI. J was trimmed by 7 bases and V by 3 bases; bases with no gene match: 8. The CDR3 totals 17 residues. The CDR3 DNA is TGTGCCAGCTCACCGATCGGGACTAGCGGGAGGGCGCCGACCCAGTACTTC. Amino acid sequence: CASSPIGTSGRAPTQYF.

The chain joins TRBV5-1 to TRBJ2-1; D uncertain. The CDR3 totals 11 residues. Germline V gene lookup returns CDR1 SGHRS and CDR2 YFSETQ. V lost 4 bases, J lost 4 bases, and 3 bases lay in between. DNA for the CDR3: TGCGCCAGCAGCGCGTACAATGAGCAGTTCTTC. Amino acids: CASSAYNEQFF.

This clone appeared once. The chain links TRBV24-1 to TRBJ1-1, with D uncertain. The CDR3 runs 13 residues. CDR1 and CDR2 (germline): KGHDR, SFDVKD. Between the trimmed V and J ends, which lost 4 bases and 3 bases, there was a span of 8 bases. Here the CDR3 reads CATSEGRDTEAFF. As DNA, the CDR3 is TGTGCCACCAGTGAAGGTCGGGACACTGAAGCTTTCTTT.

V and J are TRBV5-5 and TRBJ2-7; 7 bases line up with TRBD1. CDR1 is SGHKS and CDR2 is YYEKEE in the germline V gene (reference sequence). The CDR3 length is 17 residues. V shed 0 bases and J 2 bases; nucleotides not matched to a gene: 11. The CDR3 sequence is CASSLDGTERVAYEQYF. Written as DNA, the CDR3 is TGTGCCAGCAGCTTGGATGGGACAGAAAGGGTCGCCTACGAGCAGTACTTC.

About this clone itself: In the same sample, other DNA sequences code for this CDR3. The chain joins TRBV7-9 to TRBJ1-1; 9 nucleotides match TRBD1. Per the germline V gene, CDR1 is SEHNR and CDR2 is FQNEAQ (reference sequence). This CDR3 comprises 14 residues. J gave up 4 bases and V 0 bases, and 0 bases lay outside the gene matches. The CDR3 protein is CASSLAGQGTEAFF. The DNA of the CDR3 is TGTGCCAGCAGCTTAGCGGGACAGGGCACTGAAGCTTTCTTT.

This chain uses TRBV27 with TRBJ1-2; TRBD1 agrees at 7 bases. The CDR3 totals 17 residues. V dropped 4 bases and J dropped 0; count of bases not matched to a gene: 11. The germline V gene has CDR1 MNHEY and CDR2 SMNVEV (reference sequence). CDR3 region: CASSYTGAPFPNYGYTF. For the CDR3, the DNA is TGTGCCAGCAGTTATACAGGGGCCCCTTTCCCTAACTATGGCTACACCTTC.

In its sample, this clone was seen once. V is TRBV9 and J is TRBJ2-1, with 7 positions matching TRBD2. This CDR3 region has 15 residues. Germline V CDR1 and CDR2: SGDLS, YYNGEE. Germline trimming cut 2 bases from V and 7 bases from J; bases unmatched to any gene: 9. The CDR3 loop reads CASSVGGRRGNEQFF. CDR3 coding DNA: TGTGCCAGCAGCGTTGGCGGGAGACGTGGTAATGAGCAGTTCTTC.

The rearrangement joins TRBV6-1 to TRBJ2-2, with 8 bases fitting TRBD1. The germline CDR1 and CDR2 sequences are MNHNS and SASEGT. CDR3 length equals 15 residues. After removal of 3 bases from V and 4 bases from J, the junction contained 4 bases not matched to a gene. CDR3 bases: TGTGCCAGCAGTGAGCCAGGGGGCATCACCGGGGAGCTGTTTTTT. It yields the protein CASSEPGGITGELFF.

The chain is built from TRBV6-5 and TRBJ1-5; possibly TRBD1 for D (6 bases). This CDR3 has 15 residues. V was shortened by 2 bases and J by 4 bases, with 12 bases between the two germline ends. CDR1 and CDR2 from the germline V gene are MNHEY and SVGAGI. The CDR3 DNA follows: TGTGCCAGCAGTTACGACGGGACACTTAATCAGCCCCAGCATTTT. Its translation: CASSYDGTLNQPQHF.

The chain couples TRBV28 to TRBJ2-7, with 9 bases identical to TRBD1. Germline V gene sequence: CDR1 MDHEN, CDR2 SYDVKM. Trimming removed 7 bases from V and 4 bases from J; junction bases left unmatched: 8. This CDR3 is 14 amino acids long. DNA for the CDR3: TGTGCCAGCATCTCGGGGACAGGGCCGTACGAGCAGTACTTC. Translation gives CASISGTGPYEQYF.

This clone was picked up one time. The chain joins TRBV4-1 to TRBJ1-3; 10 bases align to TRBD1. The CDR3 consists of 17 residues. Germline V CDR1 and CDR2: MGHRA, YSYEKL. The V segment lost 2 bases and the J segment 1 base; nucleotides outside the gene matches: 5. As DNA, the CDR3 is TGCGCCAGCAGCCAACCGGACAGGGGGAGATCTGGAAACACCATATATTTT. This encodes CASSQPDRGRSGNTIYF.

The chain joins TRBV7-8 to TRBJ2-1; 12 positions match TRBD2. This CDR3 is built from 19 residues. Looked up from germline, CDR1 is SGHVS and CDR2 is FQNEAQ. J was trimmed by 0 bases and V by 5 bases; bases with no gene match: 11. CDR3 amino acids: CASSRTGTSGWSSYNEQFF. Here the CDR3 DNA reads TGTGCCAGCAGCCGTACCGGGACTAGCGGGTGGAGCTCCTACAATGAGCAGTTCTTC.

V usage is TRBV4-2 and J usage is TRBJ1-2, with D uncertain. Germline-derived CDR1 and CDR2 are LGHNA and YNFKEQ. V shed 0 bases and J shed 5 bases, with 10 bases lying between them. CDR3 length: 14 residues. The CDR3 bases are TGTGCCAGCAGCCAAGATCGTACATCTTATGGCTACACCTTC. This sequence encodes CASSQDRTSYGYTF.

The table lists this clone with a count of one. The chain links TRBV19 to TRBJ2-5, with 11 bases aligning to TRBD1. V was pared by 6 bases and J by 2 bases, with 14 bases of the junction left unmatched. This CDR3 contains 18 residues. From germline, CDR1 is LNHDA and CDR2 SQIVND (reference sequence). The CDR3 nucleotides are TGTGCCAGTAGCCCCCAAAGGGGGACAGGGGGAGGGCAAGAGACCCAGTACTTC. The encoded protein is CASSPQRGTGGGQETQYF.